The 22 T cell receptor beta chains presented below share a single source sample, sequenced in a study of neurological immune-mediated disorders (dated by TCRdb to 2018 to 2020). Library generation was performed with 5' RACE. Instrument used: Illumina HiSeq 2500. The public reads were quality trimmed at Q25 with fastp and then assembled into clones with MiXCR by TCRdb, keeping productive beta chains. Each entry merges the rows of one CDR3 protein and shows their most common DNA and genes. For this sample there are tens of thousands of distinct CDR3 sequences; more than 6.5% appear just once. Of the sample, roughly 4.3% is held by the ten largest clones. The sequenced sample consisted of PBMCs. These receptors all come from a woman aged 35 to 49 in good health.

A few counts support this clonotype. The V gene is TRBV5-1, the J gene TRBJ2-1; D unresolved. The V end lost 4 bases, the J end lost 0 bases, and 8 bases lay between the germline ends. This CDR3 has 14 residues. Germline V gene lookup returns CDR1 SGHRS and CDR2 YFSETQ. The CDR3: CASSPDGSYNEQFF. The CDR3 DNA follows: TGCGCCAGCAGCCCAGATGGCTCCTACAATGAGCAGTTCTTC.

This clonotype was seen repeatedly, ten times or more. This sequence joins TRBV7-8 and TRBJ1-1, with 10 bases lining up with TRBD1. This CDR3 is built from 18 residues. Germline V gene lookup returns CDR1 SGHVS and CDR2 FQNEAQ. V gave up 5 bases and J gave up 0 bases; unmatched junction bases: 12. The CDR3 spells CASSPKNRDRGLNTEAFF. CDR3 in DNA: TGTGCCAGCAGCCCAAAGAACCGGGACAGGGGTTTGAACACTGAAGCTTTCTTT.

This clonotype was seen ten or more times. The rearrangement links TRBV5-1 to TRBJ1-1; 8 bases map to TRBD1. Germline trimming cut 6 bases from V and 3 bases from J; bases unmatched to any gene: 10. The CDR3 runs to 15 residues. Germline V gene data show CDR1 as SGHRS and CDR2 as YFSETQ. The DNA for the CDR3 is TGCGCCAGCAATGCAGGCGGACAGGGATACACTGAAGCTTTCTTT. Its protein is CASNAGGQGYTEAFF.

The table lists this clonotype with many counts. V and J are TRBV27 and TRBJ2-7; no reliable D call. Germline V gene sequence: CDR1 MNHEY, CDR2 SMNVEV (reference sequence). CDR3 length equals 11 residues. V gave up 3 bases and J gave up 3 bases, with 3 bases separating them. As DNA, the CDR3 is TGTGCCAGCAGTTTCCGCTACGAGCAGTACTTC. It codes for CASSFRYEQYF.

In its sample, this clonotype was seen many times. This chain joins TRBV5-6 and TRBJ1-2, with 8 positions matching TRBD1. CDR3 length equals 15 residues. V lost 2 bases, J lost 4 bases, and 7 bases stayed unmatched. Germline lookup yields CDR1 SGHDT and CDR2 YYEEEE. This CDR3 is CASSFPGRGLYGYTF. CDR3 sequence (DNA): TGTGCCAGCAGCTTCCCGGGCAGGGGGCTCTATGGCTACACCTTC.

In this sample, this clonotype turned up many times. This sequence joins TRBV7-8 and TRBJ2-7, with D possibly being TRBD1 or TRBD2 (5 bases each). The CDR3 totals 14 residues. V was trimmed by 5 bases and J by 6 bases, leaving 17 bases between them. CDR1 SGHVS and CDR2 FQNEAQ come from the germline V gene. The CDR3 protein is CASSPSGGWGEQYV. The DNA for the CDR3 is TGTGCCAGCAGCCCCAGTGGGGGTTGGGGCGAGCAGTACGTC.

V gene TRBV27 combines with J gene TRBJ1-2; D is undetermined. Germline V gene sequence: CDR1 MNHEY, CDR2 SMNVEV (reference sequence). The CDR3 is 13 residues long. The V end was cut by 4 bases, the J end by 4 bases, with 10 bases between. The chain's CDR3 is CASSSDRVYGYTF. CDR3 nucleotide sequence: TGTGCCAGCAGTTCCGACCGGGTCTATGGCTACACCTTC.

To note about this clonotype: One end of the junction varies from germline; a read error may be responsible. V usage is TRBV29-1 and J usage is TRBJ1-2, with D unclear. The CDR3 extends over 12 amino acids. Germline assignment: CDR1 SQVTM and CDR2 ANQGSEA. The CDR3 sequence: CSVEESSNGHTF. The DNA of the CDR3 is TGCAGCGTTGAGGAGTCCAGCAATGGCCACACCTTC.

In its sample, this clonotype was seen many times. The V gene is TRBV5-6, the J gene TRBJ2-7, with 8 bases lining up with TRBD1. The length of the CDR3 is 18 residues. The V gene end was trimmed by 4 bases and the J gene end by 2 bases; junction bases not matched to a gene: 17. Germline CDR1 SGHDT, CDR2 YYEEEE. The CDR3 protein is CASSAGTGLTWGTYEQYF. The CDR3 nucleotides are TGTGCCAGCAGCGCCGGGACAGGCCTTACGTGGGGAACCTACGAGCAGTACTTC.

Ten or more counts support this clonotype. A single base separates this from a much larger clone, so it may be a read error. The chain uses TRBV27 and TRBJ2-3, with D unresolved. V was shortened by 5 bases and J by 2 bases, with 2 bases between the two germline ends. Germline assignment: CDR1 MNHEY and CDR2 SMNVEV (reference sequence). This CDR3 comprises 11 residues. The CDR3 coding sequence is TGTGCCAGCAGTACCACAGATACGCAGTATTTT. Protein product: CASSTTDTQYF.

This clonotype has ten or more counts. J is TRBJ1-1 and V is TRBV5-1; TRBD1 might be the D (5 bases). Germline lookup yields CDR1 SGHRS and CDR2 YFSETQ. There are 15 residues in the CDR3. The V gene lost 4 bases and the J gene lost 1 base, with 14 bases spanning the gap. The CDR3 sequence: CASSRGPGQNTEAFF. CDR3 nucleotides: TGCGCCAGCAGCCGTGGTCCAGGGCAGAACACTGAAGCTTTCTTT. Filled out from reference TRBV5-1 and TRBJ1-1, the complete variable domain reads KAGVTQTPRYLIKTRGQQVTLSCSPISGHRSVSWYQQTPGQGLQFLFEYFSETQRNKGNFPGRFSGRQFSNSRSEMNVSTLELGDSALYLCASSRGPGQNTEAFFGQGTRLTVV.

The table lists this clonotype with many counts. V gene TRBV7-9 combines with J gene TRBJ2-7, with D perhaps TRBD2 (6 bases). The CDR3 runs 12 residues. The germline CDR1 and CDR2 sequences are SEHNR and FQNEAQ (reference sequence). With 8 bases removed from V and 3 bases from J, the gap between germline ends came to 11 bases. In DNA form, the CDR3 reads TGTGCCAGCGGGACTTCTTACTACGAGCAGTACGTC. Its protein product is CASGTSYYEQYV.

This clonotype was observed many times. An end of the junction differs from the germline gene, which may be a read error. The V gene is TRBV7-7, the J gene TRBJ2-7; 9 bases align to TRBD2. Germline values: CDR1 SSHAT, CDR2 FNYEAQ (reference sequence). The CDR3 loop spans 15 amino acids. The CDR3 sequence is CASIQACGRAGEQYF. For the CDR3, the DNA is TGTGCTAGCATCCAGGCATGCGGGAGGGCCGGAGAGCAGTACTTC. The full variable domain, in which reference TRBV7-7 and TRBJ2-7 provide the parts outside the CDR3, is GAGVSQSPRYKVTKRGQDVTLRCDPISSHATLYWYQQALGQGPEFLTYFNYEAQPDKSGLPSDRFSAERPEGSISTLTIQRTEQRDSAMYRCASIQACGRAGEQYFGPGTRLTVT.

This clonotype occurred many times. The chain combines TRBV7-9 with TRBJ1-1; possible D gene TRBD1, 5 bases. Trimming removed 3 bases at V and 9 bases at J, with 14 bases between. The CDR3 sequence is 13 residues long. Germline V gene lookup returns CDR1 SEHNR and CDR2 FQNEAQ (reference sequence). CDR3: CASSFQGSSKAFF. CDR3 nucleotides: TGTGCCAGCAGCTTTCAGGGAAGCTCGAAAGCTTTCTTT.

At least ten counts were recorded for this clonotype. V is TRBV20-1 and J is TRBJ2-7; 11 nucleotides match TRBD2. From germline, CDR1 is DFQATT and CDR2 SNEGSKA (reference sequence). The CDR3 is 15 amino acids. With 5 bases clipped from V and 0 bases from J, the junction kept 6 bases outside the gene matches. In DNA, the CDR3 is TGCAGTGCTCCCCCTAGCGGGAGGCCCTCCTACGAGCAGTACTTC. Its protein is CSAPPSGRPSYEQYF.

In this sample, this clonotype turned up many times. This chain links TRBV5-1 with TRBJ2-1, with 13 bases lining up with TRBD2. Germline V gene sequence: CDR1 SGHRS, CDR2 YFSETQ. The CDR3 covers 18 residues. Trimming cost V 4 bases and J 3 bases; bases outside gene matches: 10. CDR3 loop: CASSAGLAGVMDYNEQFF. The CDR3 DNA reads as TGCGCCAGCAGCGCCGGACTAGCGGGAGTAATGGACTACAATGAGCAGTTCTTC.

This clonotype occurred many times. This CDR3 is CSASSPSRSYNEQFF. Written as DNA, the CDR3 is TGCAGTGCTAGTTCTCCTTCTCGCTCCTACAATGAGCAGTTCTTC. The chain recombines TRBV20-1 with TRBJ2-1, with D unclear. Trimming cost V 3 bases and J 0 bases, with 12 bases left between them. CDR1 and CDR2 from the germline V gene are DFQATT and SNEGSKA (reference sequence). The CDR3 has 15 residues.

The sample holds many counts of this clonotype. The chain has TRBV5-1 and TRBJ1-6; possible D gene TRBD1, 6 bases. Trimming pared 4 bases from V and 10 bases from J, leaving 12 bases between. This CDR3 has 13 amino acids. Germline assignment: CDR1 SGHRS and CDR2 YFSETQ. The CDR3: CASSPGHESPLHF. Written as DNA, the CDR3 is TGCGCCAGCAGCCCGGGACATGAATCACCCCTCCACTTT.

This clonotype occurred a few times. This rearrangement joins TRBV7-9 to TRBJ2-2; the D gene is possibly TRBD2 (5 bases). The length of the CDR3 is 15 residues. V lost 3 bases, J lost 1 base, and 9 bases lay in between. Per the germline V gene, CDR1 is SEHNR and CDR2 is FQNEAQ (reference sequence). This CDR3 reads CASSFSSGNTGELFF. CDR3 DNA sequence: TGTGCCAGCAGCTTCTCCAGCGGGAACACCGGGGAGCTGTTTTTT.

In this sample, this clonotype turned up many times. This chain joins TRBV28 and TRBJ1-4, with D perhaps matching TRBD1 (5 bases). The germline V and J ends were trimmed by 6 bases and 8 bases, with 10 bases remaining between them. CDR1 MDHEN and CDR2 SYDVKM come from the germline V gene. This CDR3 has 12 residues. This CDR3 is CASSEKGEKLFF. CDR3 nucleotides: TGTGCCAGCAGCGAGAAGGGGGAAAAACTGTTTTTT.

In this sample, this clonotype turned up many times. V is TRBV7-8 and J is TRBJ2-5; 7 bases agree with TRBD1. Germline-derived CDR1 and CDR2 are SGHVS and FQNEAQ. Trimming at V came to 5 bases and at J to 5 bases, leaving 8 bases not matched to a gene. This CDR3 comprises 14 residues. CDR3: CASSGNRGVETQYF. In DNA, the CDR3 is TGTGCCAGCAGCGGAAACAGGGGAGTGGAGACCCAGTACTTC.

This clonotype was detected ten times or more. The chain employs TRBV5-1 and TRBJ2-5; TRBD2 matches 9 bases. Germline V CDR1 and CDR2: SGHRS, YFSETQ. CDR3 length: 16 residues. V gave up 0 bases and J gave up 6 bases; unmatched junction bases: 9. CDR3 in DNA: TGCGCCAGCAGCTTGGCCGTGGCTAGCGGGACGCAGACCCAGTACTTC. Its protein product is CASSLAVASGTQTQYF. The full variable domain, with the rest looked up from reference TRBV5-1 and TRBJ2-5, is KAGVTQTPRYLIKTRGQQVTLSCSPISGHRSVSWYQQTPGQGLQFLFEYFSETQRNKGNFPGRFSGRQFSNSRSEMNVSTLELGDSALYLCASSLAVASGTQTQYFGPGTRLLVL.